The 26 T cell receptor beta chains below were found in one sample sequenced in a study of memory CD4+ T cells and cytomegalovirus serostatus. The sort gate was single viable CD3+CD4+CD8-CD45RO+ cells for memory CD4+ T cells. The protocol was immunoSEQ multiplex PCR, while the TCRdb copy is restricted to in-frame clones and leaves out a portion. The data show approximately 46,000 clones, around 77% seen once. Material: memory CD4+ T cells from blood. The source of these receptors is an adult in good health and CMV-seronegative.

This rearrangement joins TRBV18 to TRBJ2-5; D remains ambiguous. The CDR3 has 13 residues. Looked up from germline, CDR1 is KGHSH and CDR2 is LQKENI. V dropped 6 bases and J dropped 0 bases, with 8 bases sitting between them. CDR3 region: CASSVNDQETQYF. CDR3 coding DNA: TGTGCCAGCTCGGTCAACGACCAAGAGACCCAGTACTTC.

The chain's CDR3 is CASSLGGDLRNTEAFF. CDR3 in DNA: TGCGCCAGCAGCTTGGGGGGAGATCTGAGGAACACTGAAGCTTTCTTT. This chain uses TRBV5-1 with TRBJ1-1; D ambiguous. Germline CDR1 SGHRS, CDR2 YFSETQ. Trimming removed 0 bases from V and 1 base from J, with 13 bases in between. The CDR3 loop spans 16 amino acids. The whole variable domain, remainder taken from reference TRBV5-1 and TRBJ1-1, is KAGVTQTPRYLIKTRGQQVTLSCSPISGHRSVSWYQQTPGQGLQFLFEYFSETQRNKGNFPGRFSGRQFSNSRSEMNVSTLELGDSALYLCASSLGGDLRNTEAFFGQGTRLTVV.

The CDR3: CASMKRGGLTGELFF. The DNA of the CDR3 is TGTGCCAGTATGAAGCGGGGGGGCCTAACCGGGGAGCTGTTTTTT. The J gene is TRBJ2-2, the V gene TRBV19; 10 nucleotides agree with TRBD2. The CDR3 extends over 15 amino acids. The germline V gene encodes CDR1 LNHDA and CDR2 SQIVND (reference sequence). V was clipped by 7 bases and J by 5 bases; unmatched bases: 7.

The rearrangement links TRBV5-4 to TRBJ2-3; 8 nucleotides line up with TRBD2. Trimming cost V 4 bases and J 0 bases; bases outside gene matches: 10. This CDR3 region has 17 residues. CDR1 is SGHNT, CDR2 YYREEE, per germline (reference sequence). Here the CDR3 DNA reads TGTGCCAGCAGCCAAGATCCGGCGGGAGGTAGCACAGATACGCAGTATTTT. It yields the protein CASSQDPAGGSTDTQYF.

This sequence joins TRBV20-1 and TRBJ2-7, with D perhaps TRBD2 (5 bases). There are 11 residues in the CDR3. Trimming cost V 8 bases and J 5 bases, with 13 bases left between them. Germline CDR1 reads DFQATT; CDR2 reads SNEGSKA (reference sequence). Written as DNA, the CDR3 is TGCAGTCTTCAGGACTTCAACGAGCAGTACTTC. It translates to CSLQDFNEQYF.

V usage is TRBV10-3 and J usage is TRBJ1-1; TRBD1 is a possible D gene (5 bases). Trimming cost V 3 bases and J 2 bases, with 22 bases left between them. CDR1 is ENHRY and CDR2 is SYGVKD in the germline V gene. CDR3 length: 18 amino acids. CDR3 in DNA: TGTGCCATCAGTGACCCGTCTTTGAAGCCGGGGCGTAACACTGAAGCTTTCTTT. Residues: CAISDPSLKPGRNTEAFF.

The rearrangement joins TRBV9 to TRBJ1-1; D is uncertain. Germline V gene sequence: CDR1 SGDLS, CDR2 YYNGEE. The CDR3 sequence is 15 residues long. V gave up 5 bases and J gave up 0 bases, with 14 bases separating them. CDR3 nucleotides: TGTGCCAGCAGTTCTTACCGAGGATTGAACACTGAAGCTTTCTTT. It encodes CASSSYRGLNTEAFF.

V is TRBV5-1 and J is TRBJ2-5; D is perhaps TRBD1 (5 bases). The V gene lost 0 bases and the J gene lost 4 bases, with 10 bases spanning the gap. Germline lookup yields CDR1 SGHRS and CDR2 YFSETQ. The CDR3 has 14 residues. The CDR3 is CASSLEAGRETQYF. CDR3 nucleotide sequence: TGCGCCAGCAGCTTGGAGGCAGGGCGAGAGACCCAGTACTTC.

The sample holds a few counts of this clone. This chain connects TRBV7-2 to TRBJ1-1, with TRBD1 matching over 7 bases. Germline assignment: CDR1 SGHTA and CDR2 FQGNSA. The CDR3 loop spans 13 amino acids. V shed 2 bases, J shed 8 bases, and the junction held 5 bases outside the gene matches. CDR3 loop: CASSLIRGVEAFF. In DNA form, the CDR3 reads TGTGCCAGCAGCTTAATCAGGGGGGTGGAAGCTTTCTTT.

V and J are TRBV12-5 and TRBJ1-4; no clear D gene. The germline V and J ends were trimmed by 3 bases and 7 bases, with 9 bases remaining between them. Germline CDR1 and CDR2: LGHNT and FRNRAP. The CDR3 covers 13 residues. The CDR3 bases are TGTGCTAGTGGTTTTCTGGTCGGTGAAAAACTGTTTTTT. This translates into CASGFLVGEKLFF. The whole variable domain, filled in from reference TRBV12-5 and TRBJ1-4, reads DARVTQTPRHKVTEMGQEVTMRCQPILGHNTVFWYRQTMMQGLELLAYFRNRAPLDDSGMPKDRFSAEMPDATLATLKIQPSEPRDSAVYFCASGFLVGEKLFFGSGTQLSVL.

This clone was seen only once. The chain has TRBV11-2 and TRBJ1-1; D not certain. Germline lookup yields CDR1 SGHAT and CDR2 FQNNGV. Trimming left V 1 base short and J 0 bases short, with 12 bases between. The CDR3 totals 16 residues. CDR3 region: CASSLVGGSMNTEAFF. The CDR3 nucleotides read TGTGCCAGCAGCTTAGTGGGCGGTTCTATGAACACTGAAGCTTTCTTT.

The chain has TRBV4-1 and TRBJ2-6; 9 bases match TRBD2. Germline V gives CDR1 MGHRA, CDR2 YSYEKL. The CDR3 spans 19 residues. V lost 0 bases, J lost 0 bases, and 6 bases stayed unmatched. The CDR3 here is CASSQDGAGGISGANVLTF. The CDR3 DNA sequence: TGCGCCAGCAGCCAAGACGGAGCGGGGGGAATCTCTGGGGCCAACGTCCTGACTTTC.

There are a few counts of this clone. The rearrangement joins TRBV18 to TRBJ2-2, with 8 bases matching TRBD2. CDR1 KGHSH and CDR2 LQKENI come from the germline V gene. The CDR3 loop spans 16 amino acids. The V and J ends lost 2 bases and 6 bases, in that order; junction bases with no gene match: 8. For the CDR3, the DNA is TGTGCCAGCTCACCATCCTACCAACTAGCGGCCGGGGAGCTGTTTTTT. This encodes CASSPSYQLAAGELFF.

This rearrangement joins TRBV7-3 to TRBJ2-5; 7 bases match TRBD2. The V gene's germline CDR1 is SGHTA and CDR2 FQGTGA. The V and J ends lost 5 bases and 1 base, in that order; junction bases with no gene match: 1. There are 13 residues in the CDR3. CDR3 protein: CASSPGGQETQYF. DNA for the CDR3: TGTGCCAGCAGCCCGGGGGGCCAAGAGACCCAGTACTTC. Filled out from reference TRBV7-3 and TRBJ2-5, the complete variable domain reads GAGVSQTPSNKVTEKGKYVELRCDPISGHTALYWYRQSLGQGPEFLIYFQGTGAADDSGLPNDRFFAVRPEGSVSTLKIQRTERGDSAVYLCASSPGGQETQYFGPGTRLLVL.

The chain has TRBV7-9 and TRBJ2-1; 11 nucleotides line up with TRBD2. The V segment lost 2 bases and the J segment 8 bases; nucleotides outside the gene matches: 5. CDR3 size: 15 residues. In germline, CDR1 is SEHNR, CDR2 FQNEAQ (reference sequence). The CDR3: CASSLRGLAVHEQFF. CDR3 DNA sequence: TGTGCCAGCAGCTTAAGGGGACTAGCGGTCCATGAGCAGTTCTTC.

This clone showed up just a few times. The chain uses TRBV6-5 and TRBJ1-6, with D maybe TRBD1 (5 bases). Trimming took 4 bases from V and 5 from J, leaving 15 bases between them. The CDR3 length is 16 residues. Per germline, CDR1 MNHEY and CDR2 SVGAGI. The CDR3 sequence is CASSSPRQGHNSPLHF. DNA for the CDR3: TGTGCCAGCAGTTCGCCAAGGCAGGGTCATAATTCACCCCTCCACTTT.

The V call is TRBV9, the J call TRBJ2-5; unclear D gene. V was cut by 0 bases and J by 1 base, with 7 bases left in between. The CDR3 sequence is 14 residues long. Germline V gene sequence: CDR1 SGDLS, CDR2 YYNGEE. CDR3 nucleotides: TGTGCCAGCAGCGTAGGGCTTATCCAAGAGACCCAGTACTTC. Its protein is CASSVGLIQETQYF.

The chain carries TRBV2 and TRBJ1-3, with D possibly TRBD1 on 5 matching bases. Germline CDR1 reads SNHLY; CDR2 reads FYNNEI. The CDR3 extends over 15 amino acids. Trimming removed 3 bases from V and 4 bases from J, with 13 bases in between. This chain's CDR3 is CASSEQGLGGNTIYF. The CDR3 nucleotides read TGTGCCAGCAGTGAGCAGGGTCTGGGGGGAAACACCATATATTTT.

J is TRBJ1-2 and V is TRBV4-2; 8 bases match TRBD1. With V trimmed by 4 bases and J by 4 bases, 11 bases remained unmatched. The CDR3 has 16 amino acids. Per the germline V gene, CDR1 is LGHNA and CDR2 is YNFKEQ. The CDR3 region is CASSPTNHDRGYGYTF. The CDR3 nucleotides are TGTGCCAGCAGCCCCACCAATCACGACAGGGGCTATGGCTACACCTTC.

The chain has TRBV19 and TRBJ2-7; D perhaps matches TRBD2 (7 bases). V lost 6 bases to trimming and J lost 6 bases, with 21 bases between them. Per germline, CDR1 LNHDA and CDR2 SQIVND (reference sequence). The length of the CDR3 is 15 residues. CDR3 protein: CASSPGGHLDSEQYF. The CDR3 nucleotides read TGTGCCAGTAGCCCCGGGGGGCATCTCGATAGCGAGCAGTACTTC.

The V gene is TRBV5-1, the J gene TRBJ2-1; 10 bases match TRBD1. This CDR3 has 19 residues. Germline V CDR1 and CDR2: SGHRS, YFSETQ. V lost 3 bases to trimming and J lost 6 bases; unmatched junction nucleotides: 18. The DNA for the CDR3 is TGCGCCAGCAGCTACGGACCGGGACAGGGGCGCGGATGGGGCAATGAGCAGTTCTTC. This encodes CASSYGPGQGRGWGNEQFF.

V is TRBV7-9 and J is TRBJ1-4; no clear D gene. This CDR3 comprises 18 residues. Germline CDR1 SEHNR, CDR2 FQNEAQ (reference sequence). Deletions cut 1 base from V and 4 bases from J, with 19 bases between. The CDR3 spells CASSLGSSGDSGNEKLFF. The CDR3 nucleotides are TGTGCCAGCAGCTTAGGATCCTCCGGAGATTCTGGTAATGAAAAACTGTTTTTT.

The J gene is TRBJ2-3, the V gene TRBV28; TRBD2 aligns across 14 bases. The CDR3 consists of 19 residues. V was clipped by 2 bases and J by 5 bases; unmatched bases: 12. CDR1 is MDHEN, CDR2 SYDVKM, per germline. The CDR3 loop reads CASSLTTRLAGGQGDTQYF. CDR3 coding DNA: TGTGCCAGCAGTTTAACCACGCGACTAGCGGGGGGGCAAGGAGATACGCAGTATTTT.

The chain uses TRBV29-1 and TRBJ2-1; 7 bases fit TRBD1. The V gene's germline CDR1 is SQVTM and CDR2 ANQGSEA. This CDR3 region has 12 residues. After removal of 7 bases from V and 4 bases from J, the junction contained 4 bases not matched to a gene. CDR3 coding DNA: TGCAGCGAACTACAGGGGTACAATGAGCAGTTCTTC. The encoded protein is CSELQGYNEQFF.

The rearrangement joins TRBV7-8 to TRBJ2-1, with D possibly matching TRBD2 (5 bases). This CDR3 comprises 16 residues. Germline CDR1 is SGHVS and CDR2 is FQNEAQ. Trimming pared 5 bases from V and 4 bases from J, leaving 18 bases between. The CDR3 DNA sequence: TGTGCCAGCAGCGCCGACCAGGAGGTCGGATACAATGAGCAGTTCTTC. It specifies CASSADQEVGYNEQFF.

The chain joins TRBV4-3 to TRBJ1-4; 9 nucleotides align to TRBD1. Trimming removed 1 base from V and 5 bases from J; junction bases left unmatched: 8. This CDR3 has 17 amino acids. Germline CDR1 is LGHNA and CDR2 is YSLEER. Here the CDR3 reads CASSQARSGTGNEKLFF. Here the CDR3 DNA reads TGCGCCAGCAGCCAAGCCCGATCCGGGACAGGGAATGAAAAACTGTTTTTT.